This TCR beta chain was obtained from a study of early T cells in non-severe SARS-CoV-2 infection. Findings and caveats of the study: Clonotype matching in VDJdb favored anti-spike CD8 responses and did not capture private and CD4 specificities.

To note about this clonotype: Its antigen remains unknown. One end of the junction does not line up with germline, which may come from a read error.

The CDR3 runs 15 residues. Looked up from germline, CDR1 is LGHDT and CDR2 is YNNKEL (reference sequence). MiXCR was run by TCRdb on the 5' RACE reads, yielding one entry per CDR3 protein. Among 40,000 to 65,000 distinct CDR3 sequences listed, just over 8% were seen once. This receptor was obtained from an adult who was a healthcare worker with PCR-confirmed SARS-CoV-2 infection or an uninfected control (not recorded which). This sequence joins TRBV3-1 and TRBJ2-1, with TRBD2 matching 9 bases. Sequenced input: whole blood. CDR3 nucleotide sequence: TGTGTCAGCAGCCCGGGACTAGCAAGTTACAATGAGCAGTTCTTC. It specifies CVSSPGLASYNEQFF.